This section outlines one T cell receptor (beta chain) sequence together with its context. No antigen is known for it. Oncomine TCR Beta short-read sequencing was applied to DNA from cultured CD4+ T cells. From the PCR reads, TCRdb called clonotypes with MiXCR, one entry per CDR3 protein. The sample shows 15,000 to 25,000 distinct CDR3 sequences, just over 55% of them seen only once. The sample originates from a study of vaccination and CD4 T cells after COVID-19. Study-wide context: Drawing of post-COVID samples took place a median about 94 days after diagnosis (range 35 to 161). Study conclusions and caveats: Only after vaccination were a median 86.3% of convalescents' reactive clones seen. Within the convalescent patients, spike mono-reactivity was found in 304 of 307 vaccine-specific clones.

V shed 4 bases and J 8 bases; nucleotides not matched to a gene: 4. Germline CDR1 is SGHVS and CDR2 is FNYEAQ. The CDR3 totals 14 residues. Stated treatment: approximately nine-day PBMC culture with coronavirus spike peptide pools or control peptides (ViraFEST assay). After culture for around ten days, isolation of CD4+ T cells was performed by negative selection. This receptor was taken from a human donor who had recovered from COVID-19. The chain uses TRBV7-6 and TRBJ1-6; 8 nucleotides align to TRBD1. Sequenced: CD4+ T cells from blood, cultured in vitro. CDR3 sequence reads: CASSSRQGYSPLHF. CDR3 nucleotide sequence: TGTGCCAGCAGCTCCAGACAGGGGTATTCACCCCTCCACTTT.